This TCR beta chain derives from a study of beta chain features in type 1 diabetes. Investigators reverse transcribed all isolated RNA, so they sequenced expressed TCRB transcripts. Regulatory, naive and central memory T cell samples averaged approximately 3.9 million reads. Repertoires were generated with immunoSEQ multiplex PCR, while TCRdb's copy carries only in-frame clones and drops some. Among over 150,000 clones listed, less than 15% were seen once. V trimming: 4 bases; J trimming: 3 bases; junction bases outside the gene matches: 5. Germline V lookup: CDR1 SGHDT, CDR2 YYEEEE. The CDR3 contains 15 residues.

This chain links TRBV5-6 with TRBJ1-5, with 9 positions matching TRBD1. The sequence derives from a woman between 18 and 30 years old in good health. What was sequenced was central memory CD4+ T cells from blood. In DNA, the CDR3 is TGTGCCAGCAGCGTGACAGGGGGATCCAATCAGCCCCAGCATTTT. As protein: CASSVTGGSNQPQHF.